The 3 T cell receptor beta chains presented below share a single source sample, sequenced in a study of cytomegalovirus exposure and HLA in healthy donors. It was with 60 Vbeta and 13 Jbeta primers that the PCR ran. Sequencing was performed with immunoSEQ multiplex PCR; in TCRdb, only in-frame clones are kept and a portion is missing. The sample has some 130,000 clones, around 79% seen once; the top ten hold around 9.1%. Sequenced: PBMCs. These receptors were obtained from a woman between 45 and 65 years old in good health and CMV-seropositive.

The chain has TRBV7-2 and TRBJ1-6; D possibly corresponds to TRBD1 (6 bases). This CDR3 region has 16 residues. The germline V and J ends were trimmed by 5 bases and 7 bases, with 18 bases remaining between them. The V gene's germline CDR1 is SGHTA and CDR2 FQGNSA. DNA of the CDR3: TGTGCCAGCAGCCATCGAGCAACTACAGGGAATTCACCCCTCCACTTT. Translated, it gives CASSHRATTGNSPLHF.

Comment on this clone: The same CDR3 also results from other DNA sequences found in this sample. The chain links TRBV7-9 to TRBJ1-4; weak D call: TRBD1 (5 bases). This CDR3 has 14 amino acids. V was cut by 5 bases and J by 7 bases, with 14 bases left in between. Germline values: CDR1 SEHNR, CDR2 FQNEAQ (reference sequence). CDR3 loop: CASSLGQGREKLFF. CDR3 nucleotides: TGTGCCAGCAGCCTCGGACAAGGGCGTGAAAAACTGTTTTTT.

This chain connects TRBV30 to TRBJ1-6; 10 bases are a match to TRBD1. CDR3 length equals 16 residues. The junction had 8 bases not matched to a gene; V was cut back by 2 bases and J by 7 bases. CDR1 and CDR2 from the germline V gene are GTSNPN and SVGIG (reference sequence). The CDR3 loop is CAWSFGQGVWNSPLHF. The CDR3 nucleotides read TGTGCCTGGAGTTTCGGACAGGGGGTGTGGAATTCACCCCTCCACTTT. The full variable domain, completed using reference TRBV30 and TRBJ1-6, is SQTIHQWPATLVQPVGSPLSLECTVEGTSNPNLYWYRQAAGRGLQLLFYSVGIGQISSEVPQNLSASRPQDRQFILSSKKLLLSDSGFYLCAWSFGQGVWNSPLHFGNGTRLTVT.